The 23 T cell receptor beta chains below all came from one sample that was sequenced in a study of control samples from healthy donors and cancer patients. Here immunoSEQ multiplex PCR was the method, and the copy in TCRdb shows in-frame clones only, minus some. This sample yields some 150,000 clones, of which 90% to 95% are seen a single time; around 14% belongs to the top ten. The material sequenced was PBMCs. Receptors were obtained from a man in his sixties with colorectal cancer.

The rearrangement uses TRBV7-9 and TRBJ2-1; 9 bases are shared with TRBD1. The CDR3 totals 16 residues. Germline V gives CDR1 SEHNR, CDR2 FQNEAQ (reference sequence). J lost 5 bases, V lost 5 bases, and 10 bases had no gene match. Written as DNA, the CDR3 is TGTGCCAGCAGCCGCTCGGGGACAGGGCTCCACAATGAGCAGTTCTTC. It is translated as CASSRSGTGLHNEQFF.

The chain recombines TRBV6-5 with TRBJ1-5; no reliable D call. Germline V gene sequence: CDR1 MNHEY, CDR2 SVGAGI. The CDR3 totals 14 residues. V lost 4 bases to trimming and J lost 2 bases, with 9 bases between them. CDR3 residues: CASSSRGRNQPQHF. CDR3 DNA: TGTGCCAGCAGTTCACGTGGACGCAATCAGCCCCAGCATTTT.

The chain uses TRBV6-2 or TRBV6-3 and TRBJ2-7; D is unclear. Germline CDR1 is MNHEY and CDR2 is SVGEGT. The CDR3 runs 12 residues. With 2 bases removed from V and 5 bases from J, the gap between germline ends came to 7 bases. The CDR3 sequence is CASSYPSNEQYF. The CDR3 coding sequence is TGTGCCAGCAGTTACCCATCGAACGAGCAGTACTTC.

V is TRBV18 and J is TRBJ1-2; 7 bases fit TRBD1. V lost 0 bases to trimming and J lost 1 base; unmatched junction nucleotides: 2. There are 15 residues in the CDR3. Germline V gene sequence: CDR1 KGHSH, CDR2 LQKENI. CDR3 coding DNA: TGTGCCAGCTCACCACCGACAGGGATTAACTATGGCTACACCTTC. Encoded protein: CASSPPTGINYGYTF.

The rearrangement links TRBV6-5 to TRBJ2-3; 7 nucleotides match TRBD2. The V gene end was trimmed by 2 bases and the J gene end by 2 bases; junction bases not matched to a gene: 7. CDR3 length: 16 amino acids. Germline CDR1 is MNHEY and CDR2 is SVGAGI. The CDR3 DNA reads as TGTGCCAGCAGTTACAAGCGGGGATTTACCACAGATACGCAGTATTTT. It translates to CASSYKRGFTTDTQYF.

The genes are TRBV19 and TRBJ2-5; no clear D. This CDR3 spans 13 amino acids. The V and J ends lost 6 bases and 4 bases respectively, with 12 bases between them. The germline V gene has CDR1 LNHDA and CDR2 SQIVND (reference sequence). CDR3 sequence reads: CASRSGPGETQYF. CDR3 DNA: TGTGCCAGTAGATCCGGGCCTGGAGAGACCCAGTACTTC.

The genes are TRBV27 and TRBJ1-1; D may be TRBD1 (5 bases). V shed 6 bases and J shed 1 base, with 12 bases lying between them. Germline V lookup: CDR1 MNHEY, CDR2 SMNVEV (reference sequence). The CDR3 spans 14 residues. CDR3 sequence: CASSPRGWNTEAFF. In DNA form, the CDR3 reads TGTGCCAGCAGCCCACGGGGGTGGAACACTGAAGCTTTCTTT.

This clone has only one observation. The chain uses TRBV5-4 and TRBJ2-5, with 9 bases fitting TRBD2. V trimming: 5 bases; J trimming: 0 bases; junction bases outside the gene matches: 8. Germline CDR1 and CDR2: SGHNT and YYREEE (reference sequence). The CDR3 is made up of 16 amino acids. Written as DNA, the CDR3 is TGTGCCAGCAGGTTGACTAGCGGATCGTACCAAGAGACCCAGTACTTC. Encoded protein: CASRLTSGSYQETQYF.

CDR3: CASSQETGASNTGELFF. The CDR3 DNA reads as TGCGCCAGCAGCCAAGAAACAGGGGCCTCGAACACCGGGGAGCTGTTTTTT. The chain uses TRBV4-3 and TRBJ2-2; 7 nucleotides align to TRBD1. The length of the CDR3 is 17 residues. The junction had 4 bases not matched to a gene; V was cut back by 0 bases and J by 0 bases. Germline CDR1 and CDR2: LGHNA and YSLEER.

The CDR3: CASSPSGASSDEQFF. The CDR3 DNA reads as TGTGCCAGTAGTCCAAGCGGGGCGTCCTCGGATGAGCAGTTCTTC. The chain is built from TRBV19 and TRBJ2-1, with 7 bases that match TRBD2. Germline lookup yields CDR1 LNHDA and CDR2 SQIVND (reference sequence). J was trimmed by 8 bases and V by 5 bases; bases with no gene match: 12. The CDR3 covers 15 residues.

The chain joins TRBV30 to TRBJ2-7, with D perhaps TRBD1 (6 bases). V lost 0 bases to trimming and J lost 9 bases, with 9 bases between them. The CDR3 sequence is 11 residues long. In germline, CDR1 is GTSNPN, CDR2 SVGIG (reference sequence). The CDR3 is CAWSVGGAQYF. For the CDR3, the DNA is TGTGCCTGGAGTGTAGGGGGAGCGCAGTACTTC.

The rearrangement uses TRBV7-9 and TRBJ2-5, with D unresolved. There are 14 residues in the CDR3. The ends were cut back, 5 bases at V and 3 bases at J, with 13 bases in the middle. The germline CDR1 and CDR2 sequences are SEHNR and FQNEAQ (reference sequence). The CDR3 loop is CASSPKVVKETQYF. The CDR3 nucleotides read TGTGCCAGCAGCCCCAAGGTAGTAAAAGAGACCCAGTACTTC.

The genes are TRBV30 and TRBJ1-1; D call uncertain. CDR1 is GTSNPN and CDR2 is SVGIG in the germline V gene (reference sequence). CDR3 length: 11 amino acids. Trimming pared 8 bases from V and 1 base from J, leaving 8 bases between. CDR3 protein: CAGEGNTEAFF. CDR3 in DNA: TGTGCCGGAGAAGGGAACACTGAAGCTTTCTTT.

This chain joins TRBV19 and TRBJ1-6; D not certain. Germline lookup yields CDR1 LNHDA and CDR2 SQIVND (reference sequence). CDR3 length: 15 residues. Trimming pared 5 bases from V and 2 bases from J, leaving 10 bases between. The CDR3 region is CASSFRAAYNSPLHF. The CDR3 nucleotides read TGTGCCAGTAGTTTCCGGGCGGCCTATAATTCACCCCTCCACTTT.

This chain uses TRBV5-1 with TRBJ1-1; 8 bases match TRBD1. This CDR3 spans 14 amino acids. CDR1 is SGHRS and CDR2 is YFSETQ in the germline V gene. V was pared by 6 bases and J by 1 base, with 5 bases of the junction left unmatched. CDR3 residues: CASTQGARNTEAFF. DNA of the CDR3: TGCGCCAGCACTCAGGGGGCAAGGAACACTGAAGCTTTCTTT. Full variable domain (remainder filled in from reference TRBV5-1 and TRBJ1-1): KAGVTQTPRYLIKTRGQQVTLSCSPISGHRSVSWYQQTPGQGLQFLFEYFSETQRNKGNFPGRFSGRQFSNSRSEMNVSTLELGDSALYLCASTQGARNTEAFFGQGTRLTVV.

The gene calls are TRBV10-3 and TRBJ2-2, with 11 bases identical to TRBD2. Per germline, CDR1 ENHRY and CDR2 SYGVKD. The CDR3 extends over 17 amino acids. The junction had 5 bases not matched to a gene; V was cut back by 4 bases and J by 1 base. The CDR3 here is CAISVASGGRNTGELFF. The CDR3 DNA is TGTGCCATCAGTGTGGCTAGCGGGGGGAGGAACACCGGGGAGCTGTTTTTT.

Here the CDR3 reads CASRIESEAFF. The CDR3 DNA reads as TGTGCCAGCAGGATAGAGTCTGAAGCTTTCTTT. The V call is TRBV12-3 or TRBV12-4, the J call TRBJ1-1; D gene ambiguous. The germline V and J ends were trimmed by 6 bases and 6 bases, with 8 bases remaining between them. The CDR3 has 11 amino acids.

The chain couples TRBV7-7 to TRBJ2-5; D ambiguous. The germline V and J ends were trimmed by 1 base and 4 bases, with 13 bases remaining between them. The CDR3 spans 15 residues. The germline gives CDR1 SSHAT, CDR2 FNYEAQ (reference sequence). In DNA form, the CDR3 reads TGTGCCAGCAGCTTAGGTGGGCACAAACGAGAGACCCAGTACTTC. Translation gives CASSLGGHKRETQYF.

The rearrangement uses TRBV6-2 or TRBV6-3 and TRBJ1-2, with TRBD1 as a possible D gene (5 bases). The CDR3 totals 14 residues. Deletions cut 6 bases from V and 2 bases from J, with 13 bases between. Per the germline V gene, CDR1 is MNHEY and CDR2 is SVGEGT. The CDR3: CASSPGGENYGYTF. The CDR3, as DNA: TGTGCCAGCAGCCCGGGGGGGGAGAACTATGGCTACACCTTC.

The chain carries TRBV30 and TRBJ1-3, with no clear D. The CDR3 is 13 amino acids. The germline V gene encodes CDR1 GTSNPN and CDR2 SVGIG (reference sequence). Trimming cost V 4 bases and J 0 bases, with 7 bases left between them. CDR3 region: CAWNILSGNTIYF. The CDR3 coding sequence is TGTGCCTGGAATATTCTCTCTGGAAACACCATATATTTT.

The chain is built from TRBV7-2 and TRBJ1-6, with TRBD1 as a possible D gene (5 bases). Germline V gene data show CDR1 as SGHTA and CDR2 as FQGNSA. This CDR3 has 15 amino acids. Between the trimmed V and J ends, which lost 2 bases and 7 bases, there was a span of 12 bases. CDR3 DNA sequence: TGTGCCAGCAGCTTAAGCCAGGGACTAAATTCACCCCTCCACTTT. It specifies CASSLSQGLNSPLHF. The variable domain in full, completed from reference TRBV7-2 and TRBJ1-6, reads GAGVSQSPSNKVTEKGKDVELRCDPISGHTALYWYRQSLGQGLEFLIYFQGNSAPDKSGLPSDRFSAERTGGSVSTLTIQRTQQEDSAVYLCASSLSQGLNSPLHFGNGTRLTVT.

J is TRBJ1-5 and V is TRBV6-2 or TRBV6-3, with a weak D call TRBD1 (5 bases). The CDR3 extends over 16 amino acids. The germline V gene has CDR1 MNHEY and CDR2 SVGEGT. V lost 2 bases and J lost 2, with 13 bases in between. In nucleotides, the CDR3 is TGTGCCAGCAGTTACCCGGGGTGGGGGGGCAATCAGCCCCAGCATTTT. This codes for CASSYPGWGGNQPQHF.

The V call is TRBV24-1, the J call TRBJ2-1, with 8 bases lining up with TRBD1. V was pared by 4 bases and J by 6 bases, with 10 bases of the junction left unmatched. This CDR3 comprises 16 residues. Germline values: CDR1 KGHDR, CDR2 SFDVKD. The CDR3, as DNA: TGTGCCACCAGTGAATCGACAGGGGCTAGGCTCAATGAGCAGTTCTTC. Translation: CATSESTGARLNEQFF.